Listed here is a single T cell receptor beta chain. Its antigen is currently not known. No quality values exist for individual bases; no much larger clone is one base distant. The treatment or condition label here, explained by the study, means: nivolumab (PD-1 blockade) given before sampling. The DNeasy Blood and Tissue Kit was used to extract DNA from the formalin-fixed paraffin-embedded specimens. The record originates from a study of T cells in tumors and immune-related adverse events (dated by TCRdb to the early 2020s). The immunoSEQ assay was used to amplify and sequence the TCR beta locus, producing bulk TCR Vbeta CDR3 data. As for the authors' bioinformatics: Non-productive CDR3s, sequences shorter than 7 amino acids, and those not starting with C or ending with F/W were excluded. Analysis was limited to specimens with at least 1000 reads, and clonotypes were defined at the amino acid level. Clonality was calculated as 1 minus Pielou's evenness. Library sizes were equalized by abundance-weighted random subsampling with replacement, repeated 100 times to report 95% confidence intervals. Repertoire overlap was quantified with the Morisita overlap index, and the top 40 clones per specimen were checked for overlap with the irAE. TCRdb limited this immuneACCESS table to in-frame rearrangements with V and J called. A share of clones is missing; checked studies link under half to unresolved V genes, and the rest is unexplained. V and J calls and clone size are copied from that table; D and trimming were computed from the DNA. For this sample the table gives about 22,000 clones, of which 90% to 95% were detected only once. Approximately 1.4% of the sample goes to the ten largest clones.

The germline V gene provides CDR1 MNHEY and CDR2 SVGAGI. The cysteine opens and the phenylalanine closes a CDR3 of 15 amino acids. The read is trimmed to its CDR3 DNA, 45 bases read in frame from base 1. V is cut back by 3 bases and J by 7 bases, with 9 bases in the junction unmatched. The sample consisted of lymph node tissue, taken from a patient treated with anti-PD-1 therapy. The chain couples TRBV6-5 to TRBJ1-2; the central 9 bases match TRBD1. The receptor was derived from a female donor with metastatic renal cell carcinoma. The CDR3 region reads CASSYTGQGSAGYTF. The DNA reads TGTGCCAGCAGTTATACGGGACAGGGATCAGCTGGCTACACCTTC.